The 11 T cell receptor beta chains below all came from one sample that was sequenced in a study of blood T cell repertoires in COVID-19. The assay was immunoSEQ multiplex PCR, and TCRdb's table has in-frame clones only and misses some. The sample lists about 180,000 clones, about nine tenths seen once, with under 2% in the top ten. Sequencing was performed on peripheral blood. Receptors originate from a man aged 18 to 29 who had recovered from COVID-19.

The chain has TRBV18 and TRBJ1-5; D is undetermined. Germline CDR1 KGHSH, CDR2 LQKENI. Trimming shortened V by 1 base and J by 7 bases, and 11 bases separated the two germline ends. This CDR3 comprises 14 residues. The CDR3 DNA sequence: TGTGCCAGCTCACCACAAACAGCCAGGCAGCCCCAGCATTTT. This translates into CASSPQTARQPQHF. Based on the CDR3 plus reference TRBV18 and TRBJ1-5, the full variable domain is NAGVMQNPRHLVRRRGQEARLRCSPMKGHSHVYWYRQLPEEGLKFMVYLQKENIIDESGMPKERFSAEFPKEGPSILRIQQVVRGDSAAYFCASSPQTARQPQHFGDGTRLSIL.

This clone was seen more than once but under ten times. The chain has TRBV12-3 or TRBV12-4 and TRBJ2-3, with 7 positions matching TRBD1. V shed 6 bases, J shed 9 bases, and the junction held 6 bases outside the gene matches. The CDR3 is made up of 12 amino acids. The CDR3 reads CASRQGTLTQYF. CDR3 nucleotides: TGTGCCAGCAGACAGGGGACACTCACGCAGTATTTT.

The chain has TRBV7-2 and TRBJ2-4; the D is unclear. The CDR3 loop spans 12 amino acids. The germline gives CDR1 SGHTA, CDR2 FQGNSA. V lost 5 bases and J 8 bases, leaving 10 bases between the germline ends. Here the CDR3 DNA reads TGTGCCAGCAGCCCGAGCTACCACATTCAGTACTTC. Its translation: CASSPSYHIQYF.

The chain carries TRBV27 and TRBJ2-5; 8 nucleotides line up with TRBD2. This CDR3 has 13 amino acids. V trimming: 6 bases; J trimming: 5 bases; junction bases outside the gene matches: 5. Germline V gene sequence: CDR1 MNHEY, CDR2 SMNVEV (reference sequence). The CDR3 bases are TGTGCCAGCAGCTGGTCGGGAGGGGAGACCCAGTACTTC. Translated: CASSWSGGETQYF.

The chain carries TRBV14 and TRBJ2-1; 12 bases align to TRBD2. Germline lookup yields CDR1 SGHDN and CDR2 FVKESK. The CDR3 consists of 16 residues. Germline trimming cut 0 bases from V and 13 bases from J; bases unmatched to any gene: 10. The CDR3 loop reads CASSQDHSSGRAAQFF. The CDR3 coding sequence is TGTGCCAGCAGCCAAGATCATTCTAGCGGGAGGGCCGCTCAGTTCTTC.

Remarks on this clone: In the same sample, other DNA sequences code for this CDR3. The chain carries TRBV27 and TRBJ1-2; D may be TRBD1 (5 bases). Trimming pared 3 bases from V and 2 bases from J, leaving 7 bases between. CDR1 is MNHEY, CDR2 SMNVEV, per germline (reference sequence). The CDR3 has 13 amino acids. CDR3 loop: CASSLGQNYGYTF. The CDR3, as DNA: TGTGCCAGCAGTTTGGGGCAGAACTATGGCTACACCTTC.

The rearrangement joins TRBV28 to TRBJ2-5, with 12 nucleotides matching TRBD2. V shed 6 bases and J 5 bases; nucleotides not matched to a gene: 1. This CDR3 comprises 13 residues. Germline V lookup: CDR1 MDHEN, CDR2 SYDVKM. The CDR3 loop reads CASRTSGRETQYF. The CDR3 bases are TGTGCCAGCAGAACTAGCGGGAGGGAGACCCAGTACTTC.

The chain combines TRBV12-3 or TRBV12-4 with TRBJ1-2; D is unresolved. This CDR3 region has 13 residues. Trimming left V 2 bases short and J 7 bases short, with 11 bases between. The CDR3 sequence: CASSLTVLSGYTF. CDR3 DNA: TGTGCCAGCAGTTTAACAGTCCTGAGTGGCTACACCTTC.

This clone was seen more than once but under ten times. This rearrangement joins TRBV5-1 to TRBJ1-2; D unclear. Germline V gene sequence: CDR1 SGHRS, CDR2 YFSETQ. V dropped 0 bases and J dropped 0 bases, with 6 bases sitting between them. This CDR3 has 14 residues. CDR3 residues: CASSLDSSNYGYTF. The CDR3 DNA is TGCGCCAGCAGCTTGGACAGTTCTAACTATGGCTACACCTTC.

This clone was detected only once. The rearrangement joins TRBV28 to TRBJ2-5; 13 bases line up with TRBD2. Germline V CDR1 and CDR2: MDHEN, SYDVKM. This CDR3 comprises 15 residues. With 5 bases clipped from V and 2 bases from J, the junction kept 2 bases outside the gene matches. CDR3 sequence (DNA): TGTGCCAGCAGTGGACTAGCGGGAGTTCAAGAGACCCAGTACTTC. Protein sequence: CASSGLAGVQETQYF.

The chain links TRBV29-1 to TRBJ1-3, with D unresolved. This CDR3 contains 12 residues. Germline CDR1 SQVTM, CDR2 ANQGSEA. CDR3 sequence: CSSRCSGNTIYF. CDR3 coding DNA: TGCAGTTCCCGGTGCTCTGGAAACACCATATATTTT.